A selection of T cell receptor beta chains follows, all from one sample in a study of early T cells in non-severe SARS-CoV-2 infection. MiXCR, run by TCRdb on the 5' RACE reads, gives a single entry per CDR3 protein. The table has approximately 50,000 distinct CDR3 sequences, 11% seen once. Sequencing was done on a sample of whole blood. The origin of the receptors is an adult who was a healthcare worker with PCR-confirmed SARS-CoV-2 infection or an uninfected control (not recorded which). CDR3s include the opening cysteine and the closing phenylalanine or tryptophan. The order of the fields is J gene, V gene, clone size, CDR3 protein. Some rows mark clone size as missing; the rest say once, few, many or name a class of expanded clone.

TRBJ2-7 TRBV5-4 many CASIGRAGEQYF
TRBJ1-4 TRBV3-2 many CASSQDPFSGRTNEKLFF
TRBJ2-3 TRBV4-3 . CASSQQRGSTDTQYF
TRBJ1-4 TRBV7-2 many CASSLARGSNEKLFF
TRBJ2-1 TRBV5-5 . CASSQRLAADLYNEQFF
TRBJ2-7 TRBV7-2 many CASSFGTSGRALYF
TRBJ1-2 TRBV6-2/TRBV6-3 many CASRREAYGYTF
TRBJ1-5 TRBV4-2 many CASSQVGEGTQPQHF
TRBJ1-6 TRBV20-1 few CSAFQGGADSPLHF
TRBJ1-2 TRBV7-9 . CASSSQSYGYTF
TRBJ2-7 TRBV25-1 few CASSEYEGSYEQYF
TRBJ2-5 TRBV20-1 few CSAGIGRQETQYF
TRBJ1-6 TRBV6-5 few CASSYTPGRKNSPLHF
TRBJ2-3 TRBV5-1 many CASSFAGISTDTQYF
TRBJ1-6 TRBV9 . CASSATVDSPLHF
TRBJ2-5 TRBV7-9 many CASSFDSQETQYF
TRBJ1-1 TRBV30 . CASLTDRGNTEAFF
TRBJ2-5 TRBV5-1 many CASRETQYF
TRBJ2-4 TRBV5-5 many CASSLVVTLNIQYF
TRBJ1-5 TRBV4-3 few CASSQGPTGQGDQPQHF
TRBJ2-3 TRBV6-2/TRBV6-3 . CASSYLGDTQYF
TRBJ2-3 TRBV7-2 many CASTSRDTQYF
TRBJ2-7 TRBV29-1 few CSVVGRDSTYEQYF
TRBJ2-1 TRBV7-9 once CASSGRAQFF
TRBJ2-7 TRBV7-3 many CASSPDRGPTYEQYF
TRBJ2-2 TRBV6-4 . CASSPGPWGTGELFF
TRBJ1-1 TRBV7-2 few CASSLDGTGVGTEAFF
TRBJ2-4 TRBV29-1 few CSATPAGEDIQYF
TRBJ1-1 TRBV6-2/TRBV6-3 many CASSFGYGNTEAFF
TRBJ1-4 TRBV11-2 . CASGLGQGATNEKLFF